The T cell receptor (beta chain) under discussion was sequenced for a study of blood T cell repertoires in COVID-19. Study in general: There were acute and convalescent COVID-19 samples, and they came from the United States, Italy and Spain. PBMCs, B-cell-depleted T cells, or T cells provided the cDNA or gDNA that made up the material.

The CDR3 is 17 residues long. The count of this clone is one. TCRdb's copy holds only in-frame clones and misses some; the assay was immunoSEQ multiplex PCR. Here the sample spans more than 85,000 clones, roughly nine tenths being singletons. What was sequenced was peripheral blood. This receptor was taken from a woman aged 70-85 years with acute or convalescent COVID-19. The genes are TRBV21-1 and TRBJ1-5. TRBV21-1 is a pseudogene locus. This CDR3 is CASSKGGGAYSNQPQHF. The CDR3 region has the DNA TGTGCCAGCAGCAAAGGGGGAGGGGCGTATAGCAATCAGCCCCAGCATTTT.